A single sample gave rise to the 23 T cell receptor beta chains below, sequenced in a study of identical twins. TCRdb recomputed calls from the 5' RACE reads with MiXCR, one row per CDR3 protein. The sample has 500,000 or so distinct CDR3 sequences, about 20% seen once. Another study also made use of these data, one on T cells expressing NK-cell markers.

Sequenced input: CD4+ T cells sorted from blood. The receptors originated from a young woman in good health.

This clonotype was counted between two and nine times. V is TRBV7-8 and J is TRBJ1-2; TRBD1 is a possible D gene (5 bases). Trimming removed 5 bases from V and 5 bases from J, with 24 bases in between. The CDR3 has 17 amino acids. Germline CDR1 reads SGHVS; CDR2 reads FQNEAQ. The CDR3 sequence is CASSPELSQGPRYGYTF. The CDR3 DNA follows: TGTGCCAGCAGCCCCGAGTTGTCCCAGGGTCCTCGATATGGCTACACCTTC.

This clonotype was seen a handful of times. The CDR3 spells CSAGVRYEQYF. The CDR3 DNA reads as TGCAGTGCTGGGGTACGCTACGAGCAGTACTTC. This chain connects TRBV20-1 to TRBJ2-7; no clear D gene. V gave up 5 bases and J gave up 3 bases, with 8 bases separating them. This CDR3 comprises 11 residues. The V gene's germline CDR1 is DFQATT and CDR2 SNEGSKA (reference sequence).

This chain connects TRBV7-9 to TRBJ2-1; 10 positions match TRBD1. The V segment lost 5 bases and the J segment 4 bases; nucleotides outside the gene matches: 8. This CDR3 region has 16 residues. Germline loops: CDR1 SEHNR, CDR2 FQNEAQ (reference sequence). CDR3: CASSTRGQGRYNEQFF. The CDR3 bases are TGTGCCAGCAGCACCCGGGGACAGGGGAGATACAATGAGCAGTTCTTC.

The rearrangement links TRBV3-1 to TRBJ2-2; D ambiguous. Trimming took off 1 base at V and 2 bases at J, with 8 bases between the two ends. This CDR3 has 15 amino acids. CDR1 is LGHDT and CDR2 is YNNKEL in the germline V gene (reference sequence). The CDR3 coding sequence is TGTGCCAGCAGCCAAGGTATCTTCAACACCGGGGAGCTGTTTTTT. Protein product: CASSQGIFNTGELFF.

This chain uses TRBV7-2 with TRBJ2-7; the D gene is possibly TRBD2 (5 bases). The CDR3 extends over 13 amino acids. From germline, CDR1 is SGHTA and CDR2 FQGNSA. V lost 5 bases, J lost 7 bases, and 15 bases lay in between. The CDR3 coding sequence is TGTGCCAGCAGCGTACACAATCCGGGGGAGCAGTACTTC. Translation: CASSVHNPGEQYF.

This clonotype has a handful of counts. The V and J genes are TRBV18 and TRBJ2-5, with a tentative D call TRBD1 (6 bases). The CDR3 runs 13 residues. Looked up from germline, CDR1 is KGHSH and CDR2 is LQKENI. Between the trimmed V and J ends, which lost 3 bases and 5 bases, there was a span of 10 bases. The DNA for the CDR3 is TGTGCCAGCTCACCGTCCAGGGGCGAGACCCAGTACTTC. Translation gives CASSPSRGETQYF.

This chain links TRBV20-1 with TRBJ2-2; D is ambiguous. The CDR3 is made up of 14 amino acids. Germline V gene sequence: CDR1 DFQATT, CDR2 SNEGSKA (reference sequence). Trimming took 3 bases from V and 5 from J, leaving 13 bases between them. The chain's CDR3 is CSASRLSDTGELFF. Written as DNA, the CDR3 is TGCAGTGCTAGTCGACTCTCCGATACCGGGGAGCTGTTTTTT.

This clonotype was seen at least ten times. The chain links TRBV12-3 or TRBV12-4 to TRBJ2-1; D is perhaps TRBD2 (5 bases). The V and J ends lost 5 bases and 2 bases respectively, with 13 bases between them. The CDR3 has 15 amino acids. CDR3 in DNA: TGTGCCAGCAGTGCCGTCGCGGGCCCCTACAATGAGCAGTTCTTC. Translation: CASSAVAGPYNEQFF.

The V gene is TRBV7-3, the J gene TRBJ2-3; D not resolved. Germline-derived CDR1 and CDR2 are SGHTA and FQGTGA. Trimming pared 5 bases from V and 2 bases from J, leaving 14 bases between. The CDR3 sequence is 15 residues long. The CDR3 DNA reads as TGTGCCAGCAGCCAAGGGCGCCACCTCACAGATACGCAGTATTTT. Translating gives CASSQGRHLTDTQYF.

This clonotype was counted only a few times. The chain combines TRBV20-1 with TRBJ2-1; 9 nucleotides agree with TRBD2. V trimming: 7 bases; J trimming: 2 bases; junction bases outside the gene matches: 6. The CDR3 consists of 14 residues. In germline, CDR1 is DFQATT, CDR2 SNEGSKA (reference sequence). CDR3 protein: CSGVSGRTYNEQFF. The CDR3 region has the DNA TGCAGTGGGGTCAGCGGGAGGACCTACAATGAGCAGTTCTTC.

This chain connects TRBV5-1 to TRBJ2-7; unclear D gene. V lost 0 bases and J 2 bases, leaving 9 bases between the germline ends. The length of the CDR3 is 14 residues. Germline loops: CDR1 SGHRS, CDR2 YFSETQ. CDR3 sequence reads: CASSLAARTYEQYF. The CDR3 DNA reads TGCGCCAGCAGCTTGGCAGCCAGAACCTACGAGCAGTACTTC.

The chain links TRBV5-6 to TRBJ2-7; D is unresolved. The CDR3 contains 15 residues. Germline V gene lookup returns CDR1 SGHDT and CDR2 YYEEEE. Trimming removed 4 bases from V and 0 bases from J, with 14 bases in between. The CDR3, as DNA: TGTGCCAGCAGCCTAGAGAGACGGTACTCCTACGAGCAGTACTTC. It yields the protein CASSLERRYSYEQYF.

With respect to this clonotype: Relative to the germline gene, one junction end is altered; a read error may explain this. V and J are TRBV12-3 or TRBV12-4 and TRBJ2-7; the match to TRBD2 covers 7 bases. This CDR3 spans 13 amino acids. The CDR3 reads CASSLADYYEQYF. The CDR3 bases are TGTGCCAGCAGTCTAGCGGACTACTACGAGCAGTACTTC.

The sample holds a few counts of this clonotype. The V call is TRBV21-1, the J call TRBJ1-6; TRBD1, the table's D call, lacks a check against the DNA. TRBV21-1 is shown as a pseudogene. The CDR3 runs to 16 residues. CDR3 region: CASSKGGQGNNSPLHF. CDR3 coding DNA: TGTGCCAGCAGCAAAGGGGGACAGGGGAATAATTCACCCCTCCACTTT.

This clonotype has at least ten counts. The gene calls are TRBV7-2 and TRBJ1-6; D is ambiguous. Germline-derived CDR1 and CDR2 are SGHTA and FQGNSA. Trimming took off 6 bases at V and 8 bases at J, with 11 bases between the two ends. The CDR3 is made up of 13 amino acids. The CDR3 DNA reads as TGTGCCAGCAGTCCGACGAGGGATTCACCCCTCCACTTT. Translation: CASSPTRDSPLHF.

In DNA form, the CDR3 reads TGTGCCACCAGCAGAGATTTTGACTTGAGCTCCTACGAGCAGTACTTC. Translation: CATSRDFDLSSYEQYF. The gene calls are TRBV15 and TRBJ2-7; D unclear. CDR1 and CDR2 from the germline V gene are LNHNV and YYDKDF (reference sequence). There are 16 residues in the CDR3. The germline V and J ends were trimmed by 0 bases and 0 bases, with 12 bases remaining between them.

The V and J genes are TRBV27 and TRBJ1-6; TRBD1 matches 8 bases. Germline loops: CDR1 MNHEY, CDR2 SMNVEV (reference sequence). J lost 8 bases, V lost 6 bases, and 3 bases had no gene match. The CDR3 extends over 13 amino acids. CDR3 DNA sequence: TGTGCCAGCAGGCCGACAGGGGATTCACCCCTCCACTTT. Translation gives CASRPTGDSPLHF.

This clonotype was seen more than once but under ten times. DNA for the CDR3: TGCAGCGTTGAAGCGCCGGGGCGAGAGACCCAGTACTTC. Residues: CSVEAPGRETQYF. This chain connects TRBV29-1 to TRBJ2-5; D may match TRBD1 or TRBD2 (5 bases each). The germline V and J ends were trimmed by 1 base and 4 bases, with 10 bases remaining between them. This CDR3 is 13 amino acids long. Germline values: CDR1 SQVTM, CDR2 ANQGSEA. Variable domain in full (rest from reference TRBV29-1 and TRBJ2-5): SAVISQKPSRDICQRGTSLTIQCQVDSQVTMMFWYRQQPGQSLTLIATANQGSEATYESGFVIDKFPISRPNLTFSTLTVSNMSPEDSSIYLCSVEAPGRETQYFGPGTRLLVL.

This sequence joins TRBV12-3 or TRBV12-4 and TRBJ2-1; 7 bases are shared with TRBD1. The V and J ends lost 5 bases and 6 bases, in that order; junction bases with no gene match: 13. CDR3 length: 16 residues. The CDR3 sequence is CASSRSGTVHPNEQFF. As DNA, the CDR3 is TGTGCCAGCAGTCGATCCGGGACAGTCCATCCCAATGAGCAGTTCTTC.

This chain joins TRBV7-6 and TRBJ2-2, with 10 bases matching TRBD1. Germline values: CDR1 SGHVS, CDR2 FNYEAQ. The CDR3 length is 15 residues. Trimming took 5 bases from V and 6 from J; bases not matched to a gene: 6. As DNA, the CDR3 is TGTGCCAGCAGCGCGGGGACAGGGGTCCCCGGGGAGCTGTTTTTT. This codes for CASSAGTGVPGELFF.

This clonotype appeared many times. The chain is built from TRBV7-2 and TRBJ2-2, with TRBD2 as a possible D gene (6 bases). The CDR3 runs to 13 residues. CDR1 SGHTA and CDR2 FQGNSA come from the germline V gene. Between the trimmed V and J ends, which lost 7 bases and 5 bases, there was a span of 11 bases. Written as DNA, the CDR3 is TGTGCCAGCACTCCACGGGGGACCGGGGAGCTGTTTTTT. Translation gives CASTPRGTGELFF.

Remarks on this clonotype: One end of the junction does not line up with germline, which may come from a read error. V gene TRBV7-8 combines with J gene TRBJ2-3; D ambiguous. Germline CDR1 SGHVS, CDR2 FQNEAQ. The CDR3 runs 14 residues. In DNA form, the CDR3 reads TGTGCCAGCAGCAGAAGGGTCTCTTCCGATACACAGTATTTT. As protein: CASSRRVSSDTQYF.

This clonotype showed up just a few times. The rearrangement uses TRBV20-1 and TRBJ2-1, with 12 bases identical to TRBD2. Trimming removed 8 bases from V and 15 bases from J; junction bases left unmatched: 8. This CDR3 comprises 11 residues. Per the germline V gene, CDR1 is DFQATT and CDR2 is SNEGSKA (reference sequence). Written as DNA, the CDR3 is TGCAGTTCGACGACTAGCGGGAGTGTGTTCTTC. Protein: CSSTTSGSVFF.